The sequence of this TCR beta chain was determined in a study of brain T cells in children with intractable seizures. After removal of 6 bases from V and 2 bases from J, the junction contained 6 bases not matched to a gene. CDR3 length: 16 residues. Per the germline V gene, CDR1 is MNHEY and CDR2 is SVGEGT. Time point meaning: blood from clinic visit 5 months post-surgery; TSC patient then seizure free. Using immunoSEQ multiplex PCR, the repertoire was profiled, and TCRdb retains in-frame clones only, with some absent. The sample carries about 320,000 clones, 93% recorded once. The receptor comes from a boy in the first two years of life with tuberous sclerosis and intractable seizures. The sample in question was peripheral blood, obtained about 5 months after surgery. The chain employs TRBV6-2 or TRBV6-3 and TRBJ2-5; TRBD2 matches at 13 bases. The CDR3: CASSRGLAGRQETQYF. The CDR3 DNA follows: TGTGCCAGCAGCCGGGGACTAGCGGGGCGACAAGAGACCCAGTACTTC.